A single sample gave rise to the 15 T cell receptor beta chains below, sequenced in a study of cytomegalovirus exposure and HLA in healthy donors. Both 60 Vbeta primers and 13 Jbeta primers went into the PCR. Some clones are missing from TCRdb's copy, which holds only in-frame ones; the method was immunoSEQ multiplex PCR. The profile shows over 150,000 clones, around 81% of them singletons. Sequenced sample: PBMCs. The source of these receptors is a woman aged 35 to 49 in good health and CMV-seropositive.

This clone has more than one count but fewer than ten. V is TRBV6-5 and J is TRBJ2-7; the D gene is possibly TRBD2 (6 bases). This CDR3 is built from 12 residues. Germline CDR1 reads MNHEY; CDR2 reads SVGAGI. The V end was cut by 5 bases, the J end by 6 bases, with 11 bases between. CDR3 sequence: CASSATRFEQYF. CDR3 nucleotide sequence: TGTGCCAGCAGTGCGACTAGGTTCGAGCAGTACTTC.

This chain uses TRBV7-4 with TRBJ1-4; D call uncertain. The length of the CDR3 is 17 residues. Germline V gene sequence: CDR1 SGHVT, CDR2 SQSDAQ. V lost 1 base, J lost 0 bases, and 12 bases lay in between. CDR3 amino acids: CASSLGTRITTNEKLFF. The CDR3 bases are TGTGCCAGCAGCTTAGGAACAAGAATCACAACTAATGAAAAACTGTTTTTT.

The chain couples TRBV7-6 to TRBJ2-1, with D maybe TRBD2 (6 bases). The V end lost 1 base, the J end lost 1 base, and 23 bases lay between the germline ends. Germline assignment: CDR1 SGHVS and CDR2 FNYEAQ. The CDR3 loop spans 20 amino acids. The CDR3, as DNA: TGTGCCAGCAGCTTAGAGGGACTTAGGACTACCCTCCCGTCCTACAATGAGCAGTTCTTC. It encodes CASSLEGLRTTLPSYNEQFF.

The rearrangement joins TRBV29-1 to TRBJ1-1; D is perhaps TRBD1 (6 bases). This CDR3 is built from 13 residues. Per the germline V gene, CDR1 is SQVTM and CDR2 is ANQGSEA. V lost 3 bases and J 1 base, leaving 9 bases between the germline ends. CDR3 loop: CSVEGGQNTEAFF. CDR3 in DNA: TGCAGCGTTGAGGGGGGGCAGAACACTGAAGCTTTCTTT.

The rearrangement links TRBV6-5 to TRBJ2-2; D gene uncertain. Germline V gene sequence: CDR1 MNHEY, CDR2 SVGAGI. The CDR3 is made up of 16 amino acids. Trimming left V 0 bases short and J 3 bases short, with 11 bases between. In DNA, the CDR3 is TGTGCCAGCAGTTACTCGAGATTCTCGGACACCGGGGAGCTGTTTTTT. Amino acids: CASSYSRFSDTGELFF.

This sequence joins TRBV5-4 and TRBJ2-1, with 14 bases that match TRBD2. The V and J ends lost 4 bases and 6 bases, in that order; junction bases with no gene match: 3. Germline CDR1 and CDR2: SGHNT and YYREEE (reference sequence). This CDR3 is built from 15 residues. The CDR3 sequence is CASSTGLAGVNEQFF. CDR3 coding DNA: TGTGCCAGCAGCACGGGACTAGCGGGAGTCAATGAGCAGTTCTTC.

In nucleotides, the CDR3 is TGTGCCAGCAGCCATCCGGGACAGGGGGCTGGTGAGACCCAGTACTTC. It encodes CASSHPGQGAGETQYF. The V gene is TRBV11-3, the J gene TRBJ2-5; 12 bases match TRBD1. From germline, CDR1 is SGHNT and CDR2 YENEEA. CDR3 length: 16 residues. With V trimmed by 5 bases and J by 5 bases, 9 bases remained unmatched.

The chain is built from TRBV5-5 and TRBJ1-3; 8 bases map to TRBD1. V lost 4 bases, J lost 3 bases, and 6 bases stayed unmatched. This CDR3 has 15 residues. From germline, CDR1 is SGHKS and CDR2 YYEKEE (reference sequence). CDR3 nucleotides: TGTGCCAGCAGCGTTCAGGGGGCAGGTGGAAACACCATATATTTT. It is translated as CASSVQGAGGNTIYF.

This clone came up a few times. The chain combines TRBV30 with TRBJ2-7, with 7 bases identical to TRBD2. The CDR3 loop spans 15 amino acids. J was trimmed by 0 bases and V by 1 base; bases with no gene match: 6. Germline lookup yields CDR1 GTSNPN and CDR2 SVGIG (reference sequence). The CDR3 DNA follows: TGTGCCTGGAGTGAACGACTAGCTCTCTCCTACGAGCAGTACTTC. Amino acid sequence: CAWSERLALSYEQYF.

V usage is TRBV19 and J usage is TRBJ2-3, with 9 positions matching TRBD2. V shed 7 bases, J shed 3 bases, and the junction held 14 bases outside the gene matches. Germline CDR1 reads LNHDA; CDR2 reads SQIVND (reference sequence). This CDR3 has 17 residues. CDR3 nucleotides: TGTGCCAGTACTCAATCACCGATAGCGGGAGAGACAGATACGCAGTATTTT. Translated: CASTQSPIAGETDTQYF.

The chain carries TRBV28 and TRBJ1-3; D might be TRBD1 (5 bases). The germline V gene has CDR1 MDHEN and CDR2 SYDVKM. The V end lost 6 bases, the J end lost 7 bases, and 13 bases lay between the germline ends. The CDR3 has 13 residues. CDR3 bases: TGTGCCAGCAGAGACACAGGCCGGAACACCATATATTTT. Its translation: CASRDTGRNTIYF.

For the CDR3, the DNA is TGTGCCAGCAGTGAAGGGGGGGGGCTTGGAAAGACCCAGTACTTC. Amino acids: CASSEGGGLGKTQYF. The chain uses TRBV6-1 and TRBJ2-5; possible D gene TRBD2, 7 bases. The CDR3 loop spans 15 amino acids. Germline V CDR1 and CDR2: MNHNS, SASEGT. Trimming removed 1 base at V and 6 bases at J, with 15 bases between.

The gene calls are TRBV18 and TRBJ2-3, with 11 bases that match TRBD2. V lost 4 bases to trimming and J lost 4 bases; unmatched junction nucleotides: 4. The CDR3 has 15 amino acids. The germline gives CDR1 KGHSH, CDR2 LQKENI. CDR3 residues: CASSRTSGSSDTQYF. The CDR3 nucleotides are TGTGCCAGCTCACGAACTAGCGGGAGTTCAGATACGCAGTATTTT.

This clone has only one observation. The rearrangement joins TRBV4-2 to TRBJ1-1, with 8 bases aligning to TRBD1. Germline CDR1 and CDR2: LGHNA and YNFKEQ. The ends lost 3 bases at V and 1 base at J; junction bases unmatched: 4. The CDR3 sequence is 15 residues long. The CDR3 DNA follows: TGTGCCAGCAGCCAGTACAGGGGGGGGAACACTGAAGCTTTCTTT. It specifies CASSQYRGGNTEAFF.

This clone was seen more than once but under ten times. The chain recombines TRBV27 with TRBJ1-5; D might be TRBD1 (6 bases). CDR1 is MNHEY and CDR2 is SMNVEV in the germline V gene (reference sequence). There are 13 residues in the CDR3. Trimming left V 2 bases short and J 4 bases short, with 6 bases between. CDR3 residues: CASSLGQNQPQHF. The DNA for the CDR3 is TGTGCCAGCAGTTTAGGACAGAATCAGCCCCAGCATTTT.